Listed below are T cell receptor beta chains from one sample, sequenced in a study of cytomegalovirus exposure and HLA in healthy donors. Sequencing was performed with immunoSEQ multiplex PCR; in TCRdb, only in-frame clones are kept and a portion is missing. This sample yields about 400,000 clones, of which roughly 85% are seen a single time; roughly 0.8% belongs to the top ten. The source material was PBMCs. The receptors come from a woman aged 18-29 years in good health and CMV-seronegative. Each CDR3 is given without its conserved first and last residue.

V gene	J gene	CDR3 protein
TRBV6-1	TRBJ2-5	ASSEIGGASLETQY
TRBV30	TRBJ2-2	AWSNLYKGDTGELF
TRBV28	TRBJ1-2	ASSLQQSFNYGYT
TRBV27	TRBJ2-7	ASSLVGETYEQY
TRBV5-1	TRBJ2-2	ASSPGTDTGELF
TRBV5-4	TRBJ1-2	ASSFNNRGQGDGYT
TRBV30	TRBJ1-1	AWSPLRNTEAF
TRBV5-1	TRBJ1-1	ASNREGNTEAF
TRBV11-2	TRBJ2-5	ASSSKRRDRVDETQY
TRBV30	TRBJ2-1	AWSLLGGGRLNEQF
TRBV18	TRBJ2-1	ASSLSRGLYNEQF
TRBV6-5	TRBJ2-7	ASSYSTSGTYEQY
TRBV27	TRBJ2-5	ASTPRVTSGKETQY
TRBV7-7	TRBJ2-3	ASSPTVADTQY
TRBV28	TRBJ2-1	ASSPPIATGGNEQF
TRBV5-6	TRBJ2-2	ASSSLVSGELF
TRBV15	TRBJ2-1	ATSRDAGRVEQF
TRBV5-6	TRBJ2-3	ASSLKERGFRLADTQY
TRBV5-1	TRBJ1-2	ASSAWGDDGYT
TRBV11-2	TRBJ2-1	ASSLDSSNEQF
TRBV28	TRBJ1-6	ASSQLRDRSYNSPLH
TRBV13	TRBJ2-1	ASRRLGGSGIKF